The entry that follows covers one T cell receptor (beta chain) sequence. The germline gives CDR1 SGHAT, CDR2 FQNNGV. The length of the CDR3 is 15 residues. V lost 3 bases and J lost 0; bases outside the gene matches: 5. The sample belongs to a study of blood T cell repertoires in COVID-19. Here immunoSEQ multiplex PCR was the method, and the copy in TCRdb shows in-frame clones only, minus some. The sample holds 310,000 or so clones; approximately 90% are singletons and the top ten take over 2%. The rearrangement joins TRBV11-2 to TRBJ2-7; 7 bases agree with TRBD1. The sequenced material came from peripheral blood. This receptor was obtained from a young woman with COVID-19, enrolled during active disease. Written as DNA, the CDR3 is TGTGCCAGCAGCTTCGACAGGGAAAGCTCCTACGAGCAGTACTTC. Amino acids: CASSFDRESSYEQYF.